This record looks at one T cell receptor beta chain sequence and its context. Losses at the gene ends were 8 bases for V and 9 bases for J; bases not matched to a gene: 5. This CDR3 has 14 amino acids. Germline V gene sequence: CDR1 ENHRY, CDR2 SYGVKD. The assay was immunoSEQ multiplex PCR, and TCRdb's table has in-frame clones only and misses some. The table lists 150,000 to 200,000 clones, around 79% of them singletons. This record belongs to a study of blood T cell repertoires in COVID-19. Specimen: peripheral blood. This chain links TRBV10-3 with TRBJ2-1, with 15 bases that match TRBD2. The source is a man aged 55 to 70 with active or convalescent COVID-19. CDR3 protein: CAILGTSGRSEQFF. Written as DNA, the CDR3 is TGTGCCATCTTGGGGACTAGCGGGAGGAGTGAGCAGTTCTTC.